The 27 T cell receptor beta chains below all came from one sample that was sequenced in a study of T cells in Graves' hyperthyroidism and ophthalmopathy. RNA transcripts yielded amplified TCR beta CDR3 regions. The HTBI set primed first-round TCR CDR3 RT-PCR. TCRdb reprocessed the multiplex PCR reads via MiXCR and lists one record per CDR3 protein. The table shows around 700,000 distinct CDR3 sequences, with approximately 19% occurring only once. The specimen was blood. The origin of the receptors is a woman aged 50 to 65 with Graves' hyperthyroidism that later progressed to Graves' ophthalmopathy.

This clonotype was seen repeatedly, ten times or more. This chain joins TRBV11-2 and TRBJ1-2; D remains unclear. There are 15 residues in the CDR3. The germline V gene has CDR1 SGHAT and CDR2 FQNNGV. The germline V and J ends were trimmed by 5 bases and 4 bases, with 17 bases remaining between them. CDR3 amino acids: CASSPSGSMVYGYTF. The CDR3 region has the DNA TGTGCCAGCAGCCCGAGCGGCAGTATGGTCTATGGCTACACCTTC.

The chain joins TRBV10-2 to TRBJ1-5; TRBD1 aligns across 10 bases. This CDR3 is 15 amino acids long. J lost 4 bases, V lost 6 bases, and 6 bases had no gene match. Germline-derived CDR1 and CDR2 are WSHSY and SAAADI. CDR3 sequence: CASRKGQGENQPQHF. CDR3 nucleotides: TGCGCCAGCAGAAAAGGACAGGGGGAAAATCAGCCCCAGCATTTT.

Points on this clonotype: One end of the junction does not line up with germline, which may come from a read error. The chain links TRBV5-1 to TRBJ2-1; weak D call: TRBD1 (5 bases). This CDR3 region has 15 residues. Per germline, CDR1 SGHRS and CDR2 YFSETQ. CDR3 sequence reads: CASSSPGQSYNEQFF. CDR3 nucleotides: TGTGCCAGCAGCTCGCCCGGACAATCCTACAATGAGCAGTTCTTC.

This clonotype was counted only a few times. CDR3 nucleotide sequence: TGTGCCAGCAGCTTAGCACGGGACAGGTGGAACACTGAAGCTTTCTTT. This encodes CASSLARDRWNTEAFF. The rearrangement uses TRBV7-2 and TRBJ1-1; 8 positions match TRBD1. This CDR3 has 16 amino acids. J lost 1 base, V lost 0 bases, and 4 bases had no gene match. Germline V gene data show CDR1 as SGHTA and CDR2 as FQGNSA.

This clonotype has only a few counts. J is TRBJ2-3 and V is TRBV12-3 or TRBV12-4, with D unclear. Trimming removed 7 bases from V and 4 bases from J, with 12 bases in between. The CDR3 runs to 13 residues. CDR3 region: CASTVGVPDTQYF. CDR3 nucleotide sequence: TGTGCCAGCACCGTCGGAGTCCCAGATACGCAGTATTTT.

The rearrangement links TRBV20-1 to TRBJ1-5, with 8 positions matching TRBD1. V lost 5 bases to trimming and J lost 3 bases; unmatched junction nucleotides: 9. Per the germline V gene, CDR1 is DFQATT and CDR2 is SNEGSKA (reference sequence). CDR3 length equals 15 residues. CDR3 region: CSAPRTGRYNQPQHF. CDR3 DNA: TGCAGTGCTCCTAGGACAGGGCGATACAATCAGCCCCAGCATTTT.

This clonotype has a count of ten or more. V is TRBV3-1 and J is TRBJ2-7; 12 bases fit TRBD2. Looked up from germline, CDR1 is LGHDT and CDR2 is YNNKEL (reference sequence). This CDR3 is built from 15 residues. J was trimmed by 3 bases and V by 1 base; bases with no gene match: 1. The CDR3 bases are TGTGCCAGCAGCCAAGGGACTAGCGGGATCTACGAGCAGTACTTC. Translating gives CASSQGTSGIYEQYF.

The table lists this clonotype with a few counts. The chain couples TRBV20-1 to TRBJ1-5; 12 bases agree with TRBD1. With V trimmed by 5 bases and J by 5 bases, 10 bases remained unmatched. Germline V CDR1 and CDR2: DFQATT, SNEGSKA (reference sequence). The CDR3 loop spans 16 amino acids. In DNA form, the CDR3 reads TGCAGTGCTGACGCGTCCGGGACAGGGGGCGATCAGCCCCAGCATTTT. Translation: CSADASGTGGDQPQHF.

The V gene is TRBV7-9, the J gene TRBJ2-7; 13 bases map to TRBD2. Germline values: CDR1 SEHNR, CDR2 FQNEAQ (reference sequence). With V trimmed by 5 bases and J by 2 bases, 6 bases remained unmatched. The CDR3 is 16 amino acids. This CDR3 is CASSTAGTSGAYEQYF. The CDR3 bases are TGTGCCAGCAGCACTGCCGGGACTAGCGGGGCCTACGAGCAGTACTTC.

This clonotype was counted between two and nine times. V and J are TRBV7-2 and TRBJ2-5, with TRBD1 matching 7 bases. V was clipped by 1 base and J by 7 bases; unmatched bases: 9. Germline values: CDR1 SGHTA, CDR2 FQGNSA. This CDR3 comprises 15 residues. The chain's CDR3 is CASSLVEGAQGTQYF. The CDR3 coding sequence is TGTGCCAGCAGCTTAGTCGAGGGGGCCCAGGGGACCCAGTACTTC.

Remarks on this clonotype: A single base separates this from a much larger clone, so it may be a read error. Because the CDR3 is missing its conserved closing phenylalanine or tryptophan, this is likely a read error. V and J are TRBV2 and TRBJ1-5; D gene ambiguous. V was cut by 0 bases and J by 7 bases, with 13 bases left in between. In germline, CDR1 is SNHLY, CDR2 FYNNEI. The CDR3 contains 15 residues. Written as DNA, the CDR3 is TGTGCCAGCAGTGAAGCTATAGGGTACGAACAGCCCCAGCATTCT. Protein product: CASSEAIGYEQPQHS.

The CDR3 here is CASRAGRDRFFNYGYTF. The DNA for the CDR3 is TGTGCCAGCAGAGCGGGCCGGGACAGATTTTTTAACTATGGCTACACCTTC. The V gene is TRBV6-2 or TRBV6-3, the J gene TRBJ1-2, with 7 bases identical to TRBD1. The length of the CDR3 is 17 residues. Germline values: CDR1 MNHEY, CDR2 SVGEGT. V lost 6 bases and J lost 1; bases outside the gene matches: 14.

The chain is built from TRBV7-8 and TRBJ1-6; no reliable D call. V was trimmed by 5 bases and J by 9 bases, leaving 11 bases between them. This CDR3 contains 13 residues. Germline values: CDR1 SGHVS, CDR2 FQNEAQ. The CDR3: CASSHLDSSPLHF. CDR3 nucleotide sequence: TGTGCCAGCAGCCACCTTGATAGTTCACCCCTCCACTTT.

There are a few counts of this clonotype. The chain combines TRBV19 with TRBJ2-2, with D tentatively TRBD2 (5 bases). The germline V gene has CDR1 LNHDA and CDR2 SQIVND (reference sequence). The CDR3 contains 15 residues. Trimming left V 3 bases short and J 6 bases short, with 14 bases between. CDR3: CASSIGTPGAGELFF. DNA of the CDR3: TGTGCCAGTAGTATTGGTACACCCGGGGCCGGGGAGCTGTTTTTT.

The table lists this clonotype with a few counts. The V call is TRBV9, the J call TRBJ2-4; the D call may be TRBD1 or TRBD2 (5 bases each). Germline V gives CDR1 SGDLS, CDR2 YYNGEE. The CDR3 is 16 residues long. V lost 0 bases to trimming and J lost 6 bases, with 16 bases between them. The CDR3 reads CASSVDPDGGGNIQYF. The CDR3 DNA is TGTGCCAGCAGCGTAGACCCAGATGGGGGTGGAAACATTCAGTACTTC. The full variable domain, with the rest looked up from reference TRBV9 and TRBJ2-4, is DSGVTQTPKHLITATGQRVTLRCSPRSGDLSVYWYQQSLDQGLQFLIQYYNGEERAKGNILERFSAQQFPDLHSELNLSSLELGDSALYFCASSVDPDGGGNIQYFGAGTRLSVL.

This clonotype was observed a handful of times. Here the CDR3 reads CASSRVTAANTGELFF. The CDR3 nucleotides are TGTGCCAGCAGCCGGGTCACGGCCGCGAACACCGGGGAGCTGTTTTTT. The J gene is TRBJ2-2, the V gene TRBV5-5; D unclear. CDR3 length: 16 residues. Germline-derived CDR1 and CDR2 are SGHKS and YYEKEE (reference sequence). The V end lost 4 bases, the J end lost 0 bases, and 13 bases lay between the germline ends.

This clonotype has a count of ten or more. This chain links TRBV13 with TRBJ2-1, with D perhaps TRBD2 (5 bases). Germline loops: CDR1 PRHDT, CDR2 FYEKMQ (reference sequence). V was cut by 3 bases and J by 5 bases, with 8 bases left in between. The CDR3 loop spans 13 amino acids. Here the CDR3 DNA reads TGTGCCAGCAGCTTTACCGGGGACAATGAGCAGTTCTTC. Translated, it gives CASSFTGDNEQFF.

This clonotype appeared many times. The chain combines TRBV27 with TRBJ2-7, with a possible D match to TRBD2 (6 bases). Trimming shortened V by 3 bases and J by 2 bases, and 8 bases separated the two germline ends. The CDR3 is 13 residues long. The germline V gene has CDR1 MNHEY and CDR2 SMNVEV (reference sequence). Here the CDR3 DNA reads TGTGCCAGCAGTTTTAGCGGTACCTACGAGCAGTACTTC. This sequence encodes CASSFSGTYEQYF.

The chain combines TRBV24-1 with TRBJ1-2; 8 nucleotides match TRBD1. The germline CDR1 and CDR2 sequences are KGHDR and SFDVKD. There are 14 residues in the CDR3. V lost 7 bases and J lost 2; bases outside the gene matches: 5. The CDR3 sequence is CATSQGQGNYGYTF. In DNA form, the CDR3 reads TGTGCCACCAGCCAAGGACAGGGCAACTATGGCTACACCTTC.

J is TRBJ1-2 and V is TRBV20-1; 8 bases fit TRBD1. Germline V gene sequence: CDR1 DFQATT, CDR2 SNEGSKA (reference sequence). This CDR3 region has 13 residues. V was clipped by 3 bases and J by 4 bases; unmatched bases: 4. This chain's CDR3 is CSASPGTGYGYTF. Here the CDR3 DNA reads TGCAGTGCTAGCCCCGGGACAGGCTATGGCTACACCTTC.

For this clonotype: The junction departs from the called germline gene at one end, perhaps through a read error. The chain links TRBV18 to TRBJ2-7; the D is unclear. Germline V CDR1 and CDR2: KGHSH, LQKENI. The CDR3 consists of 12 residues. CDR3 region: CVSSGPIYEQYF. In DNA, the CDR3 is TGTGTCAGCTCAGGACCAATCTACGAGCAGTACTTC.

The chain employs TRBV20-1 and TRBJ1-4; possible D gene TRBD1, 6 bases. In germline, CDR1 is DFQATT, CDR2 SNEGSKA (reference sequence). The germline V and J ends were trimmed by 5 bases and 3 bases, with 10 bases remaining between them. This CDR3 has 13 amino acids. As DNA, the CDR3 is TGCAGTGCTCTGGGGGCAGCTAATGAAAAACTGTTTTTT. Translating gives CSALGAANEKLFF.

This clonotype has a handful of counts. The chain recombines TRBV19 with TRBJ1-6, with 10 bases matching TRBD1. Germline-derived CDR1 and CDR2 are LNHDA and SQIVND (reference sequence). The CDR3 contains 15 residues. The V gene end was trimmed by 3 bases and the J gene end by 9 bases; junction bases not matched to a gene: 5. CDR3 nucleotide sequence: TGTGCCAGTAGTATTCGGGGACAGGGGTCTTCACCCCTCCACTTT. Protein product: CASSIRGQGSSPLHF.

This clonotype was counted only a few times. V usage is TRBV9 and J usage is TRBJ2-7; no firm D call. Trimming left V 1 base short and J 2 bases short, with 10 bases between. Germline lookup yields CDR1 SGDLS and CDR2 YYNGEE. There are 14 residues in the CDR3. For the CDR3, the DNA is TGTGCCAGCAGCGTACATGGAAATCCCTACGAGCAGTACTTC. Its translation: CASSVHGNPYEQYF. The variable domain in full, with the rest retrieved from reference TRBV9 and TRBJ2-7, is DSGVTQTPKHLITATGQRVTLRCSPRSGDLSVYWYQQSLDQGLQFLIQYYNGEERAKGNILERFSAQQFPDLHSELNLSSLELGDSALYFCASSVHGNPYEQYFGPGTRLTVT.

This clonotype was observed a few times. The V and J genes are TRBV6-1 and TRBJ1-2; D call uncertain. This CDR3 spans 15 amino acids. Germline values: CDR1 MNHNS, CDR2 SASEGT. Between the trimmed V and J ends, which lost 8 bases and 7 bases, there was a span of 23 bases. The chain's CDR3 is CASGRERVDVVGYTF. The CDR3 coding sequence is TGTGCCAGCGGTCGAGAGCGGGTCGACGTGGTTGGCTACACCTTC.

Ten or more counts support this clonotype. The chain combines TRBV6-1 with TRBJ1-6, with 10 bases aligning to TRBD1. In germline, CDR1 is MNHNS, CDR2 SASEGT. CDR3 size: 19 residues. V was pared by 5 bases and J by 6 bases, with 16 bases of the junction left unmatched. CDR3 in DNA: TGTGCCAGCAGTAGAACGCTGGTGGGACAGGGGACAACTAATTCACCCCTCCACTTT. Translated, it gives CASSRTLVGQGTTNSPLHF.

This clonotype was detected ten times or more. The chain is built from TRBV3-1 and TRBJ1-5; D perhaps matches TRBD1 (5 bases). The germline gives CDR1 LGHDT, CDR2 YNNKEL (reference sequence). V dropped 5 bases and J dropped 7 bases, with 18 bases sitting between them. The CDR3 is made up of 15 amino acids. The CDR3 nucleotides read TGTGCCAGCAGCTCCACAGGAGGGTTGGGCCAGCCCCAGCATTTT. Its protein product is CASSSTGGLGQPQHF.